The 18 T cell receptor beta chains below all came from one sample that was sequenced in a study of cytomegalovirus exposure and HLA in healthy donors. Use of 60 Vbeta and 13 Jbeta primers characterized the PCR. Here immunoSEQ multiplex PCR was the method, and the copy in TCRdb shows in-frame clones only, minus some. The sample has more than 150,000 clones, 77% seen once. Sequencing input: PBMCs. The receptor source for this set is a young man in good health and CMV-seronegative.

This chain links TRBV27 with TRBJ2-1; tentative D call: TRBD1 (5 bases). The CDR3 extends over 16 amino acids. Trimming left V 1 base short and J 0 bases short, with 10 bases between. Germline CDR1 MNHEY, CDR2 SMNVEV (reference sequence). The CDR3 protein is CASSLLQAFSYNEQFF. The CDR3 coding sequence is TGTGCCAGCAGTTTATTACAGGCCTTCTCCTACAATGAGCAGTTCTTC.

This clone was seen once. The rearrangement joins TRBV7-3 to TRBJ2-6, with TRBD2 matching 7 bases. After removal of 11 bases from V and 4 bases from J, the junction contained 8 bases not matched to a gene. The CDR3 is made up of 14 amino acids. Germline CDR1 SGHTA, CDR2 FQGTGA. CDR3 bases: TGTGCCGGACCGGGAGGAGTAGGGGCCAACGTCCTGACTTTC. Its protein is CAGPGGVGANVLTF.

The CDR3 coding sequence is TGTGCCAGCAGCTTAGAACAGGGTTCGGTCTATGGCTACACCTTC. The encoded protein is CASSLEQGSVYGYTF. The chain recombines TRBV7-9 with TRBJ1-2, with D perhaps matching TRBD1 (6 bases). The CDR3 sequence is 15 residues long. V dropped 1 base and J dropped 4 bases, with 13 bases sitting between them. Germline CDR1 SEHNR, CDR2 FQNEAQ (reference sequence).

The sample holds a few counts of this clone. The chain recombines TRBV7-9 with TRBJ1-3; 7 nucleotides agree with TRBD1. This CDR3 has 14 residues. Looked up from germline, CDR1 is SEHNR and CDR2 is FQNEAQ (reference sequence). V shed 10 bases, J shed 2 bases, and the junction held 8 bases outside the gene matches. CDR3 in DNA: TGTGCCACCGAAGGGGGCCTAGCTGGAAACACCATATATTTT. Its translation: CATEGGLAGNTIYF.

This clone was detected a few times. V and J are TRBV4-1 and TRBJ1-5; a possible D gene is TRBD1 (6 bases). Trimming took off 2 bases at V and 6 bases at J, with 17 bases between the two ends. Germline assignment: CDR1 MGHRA and CDR2 YSYEKL. The CDR3 extends over 16 amino acids. The DNA of the CDR3 is TGCGCCAGCAGCCAACCGGGACAAGGTCCTTTTCAGCCCCAGCATTTT. This codes for CASSQPGQGPFQPQHF.

This rearrangement joins TRBV2 to TRBJ1-1; a possible D gene is TRBD1 (6 bases). The V gene lost 3 bases and the J gene lost 3 bases, with 11 bases spanning the gap. This CDR3 has 14 residues. CDR1 and CDR2 (germline): SNHLY, FYNNEI. CDR3 nucleotide sequence: TGTGCCAGCAGTGAGCGGGGGCTGGACACTGAAGCTTTCTTT. Amino acids: CASSERGLDTEAFF.

This chain joins TRBV30 and TRBJ1-2; TRBD1 matches 8 bases. Germline V CDR1 and CDR2: GTSNPN, SVGIG (reference sequence). The CDR3 extends over 15 amino acids. J lost 4 bases, V lost 2 bases, and 9 bases had no gene match. The CDR3 nucleotides read TGTGCCTGGAGTTTTACAGGGGGTCCTATCTATGGCTACACCTTC. This encodes CAWSFTGGPIYGYTF.

This rearrangement joins TRBV12-5 to TRBJ2-7; 11 nucleotides line up with TRBD1. CDR1 LGHNT and CDR2 FRNRAP come from the germline V gene. V lost 3 bases to trimming and J lost 7 bases; unmatched junction nucleotides: 14. The CDR3 extends over 17 amino acids. The CDR3 here is CASGLSRRTGGNGEQYF. The CDR3 coding sequence is TGTGCTAGTGGTTTATCCCGCAGGACAGGGGGCAACGGAGAGCAGTACTTC.

This chain connects TRBV4-3 to TRBJ1-2; 8 positions match TRBD1. Germline loops: CDR1 LGHNA, CDR2 YSLEER. V trimming: 0 bases; J trimming: 7 bases; junction bases outside the gene matches: 7. This CDR3 has 15 amino acids. CDR3 sequence reads: CASSQDLQGAFGYTF. CDR3 nucleotides: TGCGCCAGCAGCCAAGATCTGCAGGGGGCTTTTGGCTACACCTTC.

This sequence joins TRBV5-5 and TRBJ1-4, with 8 bases matching TRBD1. Losses at the gene ends were 1 base for V and 8 bases for J; bases not matched to a gene: 4. CDR1 SGHKS and CDR2 YYEKEE come from the germline V gene (reference sequence). The CDR3 runs to 14 residues. CDR3 DNA sequence: TGTGCCAGCAGCTTGTTGGACAGGGTAGAAAAACTGTTTTTT. Translated: CASSLLDRVEKLFF.

The J gene is TRBJ2-3, the V gene TRBV25-1; weak D call: TRBD1 (6 bases). The V and J ends lost 2 bases and 5 bases respectively, with 11 bases between them. In germline, CDR1 is MGHDK, CDR2 SYGVNS. CDR3 size: 14 residues. The CDR3 bases are TGTGCCAGCAGTGAAACAGGGATAAAAGATACGCAGTATTTT. Residues: CASSETGIKDTQYF.

V gene TRBV7-9 combines with J gene TRBJ2-5, with D perhaps matching TRBD2 (5 bases). Germline CDR1 reads SEHNR; CDR2 reads FQNEAQ (reference sequence). V was trimmed by 1 base and J by 5 bases, leaving 20 bases between them. The CDR3 contains 17 residues. CDR3 protein: CASSLGKGRTQLETQYF. The CDR3 region has the DNA TGTGCCAGCAGCTTAGGGAAGGGTCGGACTCAGTTGGAGACCCAGTACTTC.

This chain connects TRBV11-1 to TRBJ2-7; 14 nucleotides match TRBD2. Germline V lookup: CDR1 SGHAT, CDR2 FQDESV (reference sequence). V trimming: 2 bases; J trimming: 2 bases; junction bases outside the gene matches: 5. The CDR3 length is 17 residues. The CDR3 region is CASSLTTSGRVPYEQYF. In DNA form, the CDR3 reads TGTGCCAGCAGCTTAACGACTAGCGGGAGGGTCCCCTACGAGCAGTACTTC.

This CDR3 is CASSSGQGVVYNEQFF. The CDR3 nucleotides are TGTGCCAGCAGCTCCGGGCAGGGGGTTGTCTACAATGAGCAGTTCTTC. The chain has TRBV9 and TRBJ2-1; 7 nucleotides line up with TRBD1. Trimming cost V 4 bases and J 3 bases; bases outside gene matches: 10. Germline assignment: CDR1 SGDLS and CDR2 YYNGEE. The length of the CDR3 is 16 residues.

The chain recombines TRBV19 with TRBJ1-5; D might be TRBD1 (6 bases). The CDR3 runs 14 residues. Germline CDR1 is LNHDA and CDR2 is SQIVND (reference sequence). V dropped 3 bases and J dropped 4 bases, with 10 bases sitting between them. CDR3 region: CASSMRGGNQPQHF. The CDR3 region has the DNA TGTGCCAGTAGTATGAGAGGGGGAAATCAGCCCCAGCATTTT.

The chain recombines TRBV30 with TRBJ2-3; D may be TRBD1 (6 bases). The V gene's germline CDR1 is GTSNPN and CDR2 SVGIG (reference sequence). The CDR3 length is 15 residues. V lost 1 base and J 0 bases, leaving 11 bases between the germline ends. The CDR3 region is CAWSGLTGSTDTQYF. CDR3 in DNA: TGTGCCTGGAGTGGCCTTACAGGGAGCACAGATACGCAGTATTTT.

The rearrangement links TRBV7-9 to TRBJ2-1; 9 nucleotides match TRBD1. Trimming cost V 3 bases and J 7 bases; bases outside gene matches: 10. CDR3 length: 16 residues. Per the germline V gene, CDR1 is SEHNR and CDR2 is FQNEAQ (reference sequence). In nucleotides, the CDR3 is TGTGCCAGCAGCTTTAGGACAGGGGCGTACAATAATGAGCAGTTCTTC. Translation: CASSFRTGAYNNEQFF. The full variable domain, its missing parts supplied by reference TRBV7-9 and TRBJ2-1, is DTGVSQNPRHKITKRGQNVTFRCDPISEHNRLYWYRQTLGQGPEFLTYFQNEAQLEKSRLLSDRFSAERPKGSFSTLEIQRTEQGDSAMYLCASSFRTGAYNNEQFFGPGTRLTVL.

The chain couples TRBV9 to TRBJ2-4; the match to TRBD2 covers 7 bases. The CDR3 loop spans 16 amino acids. The ends lost 4 bases at V and 5 bases at J; junction bases unmatched: 12. Germline loops: CDR1 SGDLS, CDR2 YYNGEE. Written as DNA, the CDR3 is TGTGCCAGCAGCTTTAGCCCCGTGGGGGGGGAAAACATTCAGTACTTC. This codes for CASSFSPVGGENIQYF.